This T cell receptor (beta chain) comes out of a study of T-cell memory formation after mild COVID-19. Trimming took 0 bases from V and 2 from J, leaving 26 bases between them. The CDR3 is made up of 19 amino acids. Germline CDR1 is DFQATT and CDR2 is SNEGSKA (reference sequence). MiXCR, run by TCRdb on the 5' RACE reads, gives a single entry per CDR3 protein. The sample shows a few hundred thousand distinct CDR3 sequences, around 21% of them seen only once. The V and J genes are TRBV20-1 and TRBJ2-7; D remains unclear. The specimen sequenced was PBMCs or a T cell subset sorted from them (not recorded which). The sequence was collected from an adult woman who had mild COVID-19 (a few samples of this study predate the infection). Cell type and time point are not known. CDR3 loop: CSARDHLLPGRQEAYEQYF. CDR3 nucleotide sequence: TGCAGTGCTAGAGACCACCTCCTCCCGGGCCGCCAAGAAGCCTACGAGCAGTACTTC.